This TCR beta chain was profiled in a study of shared clonotypes between healthy human individuals. The CDR3 totals 15 residues. Original data processing: Because ImmunoSEQ provided only junction sequences with no quality scores, the filtering differed. The data were produced by immunoSEQ multiplex PCR, yet TCRdb's version contains in-frame clones alone and is incomplete. V and J calls and clone size come straight from that table; D and trimming were deduced from the DNA. The table lists over a million clones, approximately 80% of them singletons. Whole-study findings and limits: Incomplete sequencing of sorted subsets was indicated by rarefaction despite large depth. A generally larger estimated richness was seen in naive subsets than in memory subsets.

Comment on this clone: The antigen remains unidentified.

Sequenced: memory CD4+ T cells from PBMCs. Described subset: CD45RA-negative fraction. The TCR was taken from a man aged 18-30 years in good health. Some clones in this sample may be carry-over from other donors' samples. V usage is TRBV21-1 and J usage is TRBJ1-3. TRBV21-1 is designated a pseudogene. The CDR3 loop reads CASSKDPVLRNTIYF. CDR3 DNA: TGTGCCAGCAGCAAAGACCCGGTCCTGAGAAACACCATATATTTT.